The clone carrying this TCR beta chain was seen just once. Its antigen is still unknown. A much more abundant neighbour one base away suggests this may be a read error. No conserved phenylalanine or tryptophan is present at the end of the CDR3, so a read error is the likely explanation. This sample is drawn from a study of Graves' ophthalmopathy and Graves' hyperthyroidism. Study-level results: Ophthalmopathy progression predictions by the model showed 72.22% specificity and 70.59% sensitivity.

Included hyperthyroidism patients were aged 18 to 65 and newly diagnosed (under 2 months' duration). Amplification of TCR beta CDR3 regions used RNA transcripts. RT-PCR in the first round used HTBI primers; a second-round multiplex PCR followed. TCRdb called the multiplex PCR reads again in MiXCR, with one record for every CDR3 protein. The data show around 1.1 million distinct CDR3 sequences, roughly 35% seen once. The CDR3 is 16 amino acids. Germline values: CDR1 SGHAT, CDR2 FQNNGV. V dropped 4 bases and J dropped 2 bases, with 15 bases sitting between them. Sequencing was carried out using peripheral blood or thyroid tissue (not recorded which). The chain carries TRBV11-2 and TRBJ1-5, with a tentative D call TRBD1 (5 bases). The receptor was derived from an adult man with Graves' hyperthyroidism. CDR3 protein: CASSSTGGIGNQPQHL. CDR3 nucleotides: TGTGCCAGCAGCTCAACTGGGGGGATTGGCAATCAGCCCCAGCATCTT.